What follows are 8 T cell receptor beta chains derived from one specimen sequenced in a study of graft-versus-host responses after intestinal transplantation. TCRdb's table, derived via immunoSEQ multiplex PCR, lists solely in-frame clones and lacks some. The top ten hold about 0.66% of the sample, which has about 24,000 clones, under 45% seen once. The sample consisted of alloreactive CD4+ T cells from a mixed lymphocyte reaction culture, taken before intestinal transplant. Subset described: CFSE-low proliferating T cells sorted from roughly six-day pre-transplant mixed lymphocyte reaction (GvH or HvG direction). The receptors were sampled from a human patient who received an intestinal transplant.

This clone was recorded a few times. CDR3 bases: TGCGCCAGCAGCGGAAACAGGGCATCGAACACTGAAGCTTTCTTT. Translating it yields CASSGNRASNTEAFF. The chain links TRBV5-1 to TRBJ1-1; perhaps TRBD1 as D (6 bases). Trimming left V 4 bases short and J 1 base short, with 14 bases between. Germline CDR1 SGHRS, CDR2 YFSETQ. The CDR3 spans 15 residues.

The CDR3: CASSYVAGVYEQYF. The CDR3 DNA reads as TGTGCCAGCAGTTACGTAGCGGGAGTATACGAGCAGTACTTC. The J gene is TRBJ2-7, the V gene TRBV6-5; 9 bases fit TRBD2. The CDR3 has 14 amino acids. Germline CDR1 and CDR2: MNHEY and SVGAGI. Trimming at V came to 2 bases and at J to 4 bases, leaving 3 bases not matched to a gene.

This clone was counted a few times. The chain carries TRBV7-2 and TRBJ1-2; D is unresolved. V lost 2 bases and J 4 bases, leaving 11 bases between the germline ends. The CDR3 contains 14 residues. Germline CDR1 SGHTA, CDR2 FQGNSA. The CDR3 DNA sequence: TGTGCCAGCAGCTTAAGGGAGGGCCCCTATGGCTACACCTTC. As protein: CASSLREGPYGYTF.

The sample holds a few counts of this clone. The chain joins TRBV30 to TRBJ1-6; D is possibly TRBD1 (6 bases). V gave up 0 bases and J gave up 7 bases, with 13 bases separating them. CDR1 is GTSNPN, CDR2 SVGIG, per germline (reference sequence). The CDR3 consists of 15 residues. The CDR3, as DNA: TGTGCCTGGAGTGTACGGGGGGCCTGGAATTCACCCCTCCACTTT. Protein product: CAWSVRGAWNSPLHF.

This clone has a handful of counts. This chain connects TRBV9 to TRBJ2-1, with 9 bases lining up with TRBD2. CDR1 and CDR2 from the germline V gene are SGDLS and YYNGEE. This CDR3 spans 15 amino acids. With V trimmed by 2 bases and J by 2 bases, 2 bases remained unmatched. CDR3 DNA: TGTGCCAGCAGCGTTGGCGGGGGGGCCTACAATGAGCAGTTCTTC. Its protein product is CASSVGGGAYNEQFF. The full variable domain, in which reference TRBV9 and TRBJ2-1 provide the parts outside the CDR3, is DSGVTQTPKHLITATGQRVTLRCSPRSGDLSVYWYQQSLDQGLQFLIQYYNGEERAKGNILERFSAQQFPDLHSELNLSSLELGDSALYFCASSVGGGAYNEQFFGPGTRLTVL.

The chain is built from TRBV6-1 and TRBJ1-1; weak D call: TRBD1 (5 bases). The germline V gene encodes CDR1 MNHNS and CDR2 SASEGT. The CDR3 contains 14 residues. V was clipped by 1 base and J by 4 bases, with 10 bases between them. For the CDR3, the DNA is TGTGCCAGCAGTGAAGGGGGCCCCAGCACTGAAGCTTTCTTT. It codes for CASSEGGPSTEAFF.

CDR3 bases: TGTGCCAGCAGTCGTAGACAGGACACCAATCAGCCCCAGCATTTT. Protein sequence: CASSRRQDTNQPQHF. The V and J genes are TRBV6-6 and TRBJ1-5; weak D call: TRBD1 (6 bases). The CDR3 runs to 15 residues. Trimming shortened V by 5 bases and J by 3 bases, and 14 bases separated the two germline ends. Per germline, CDR1 MNHNY and CDR2 SVGAGI (reference sequence).

The J gene is TRBJ2-6, the V gene TRBV18; 7 bases are a match to TRBD2. The germline V gene has CDR1 KGHSH and CDR2 LQKENI. This CDR3 is 16 amino acids long. The V and J ends lost 4 bases and 0 bases, in that order; junction bases with no gene match: 3. CDR3 bases: TGTGCCAGCTCACGATGGACTAGCTCTGGGGCCAACGTCCTGACTTTC. It specifies CASSRWTSSGANVLTF. The entire variable domain, with the rest obtained from reference TRBV18 and TRBJ2-6, is as follows: NAGVMQNPRHLVRRRGQEARLRCSPMKGHSHVYWYRQLPEEGLKFMVYLQKENIIDESGMPKERFSAEFPKEGPSILRIQQVVRGDSAAYFCASSRWTSSGANVLTFGAGSRLTVL.